A single sample is the source of the 7 T cell receptor beta chains below, sequenced in a study of chemoradiotherapy in HPV16-positive cancers. Produced via immunoSEQ multiplex PCR; TCRdb's table is partial and in-frame only. The profile covers 3,000 to 4,000 clones, with 90% to 95% appearing a single time and 2.3% taken by the ten largest. The source material was blood, sampled from a patient who underwent chemoradiotherapy. The origin of the receptors is a human donor with HPV-associated anogenital cancer.

The J gene is TRBJ2-5, the V gene TRBV5-1; D unclear. CDR3 size: 15 residues. V dropped 5 bases and J dropped 1 base, with 15 bases sitting between them. In germline, CDR1 is SGHRS, CDR2 YFSETQ. This CDR3 reads CASRLRYSSQETQYF. DNA for the CDR3: TGCGCCAGCAGGTTGAGATATTCGAGCCAAGAGACCCAGTACTTC.

The rearrangement uses TRBV7-9 and TRBJ2-3; D may be TRBD1 (6 bases). V was clipped by 2 bases and J by 8 bases, with 23 bases between them. Germline CDR1 is SEHNR and CDR2 is FQNEAQ (reference sequence). The CDR3 is 17 residues long. This CDR3 is CASSLWAPGQIRGTQYF. As DNA, the CDR3 is TGTGCCAGCAGCTTATGGGCCCCGGGACAAATACGCGGTACGCAGTATTTT.

The chain joins TRBV15 to TRBJ2-2; D perhaps matches TRBD2 (5 bases). V lost 5 bases and J 3 bases, leaving 19 bases between the germline ends. Germline assignment: CDR1 LNHNV and CDR2 YYDKDF (reference sequence). CDR3 length: 17 residues. CDR3 in amino acids: CATSYPWVRADTGELFF. DNA for the CDR3: TGTGCCACCAGCTACCCTTGGGTGCGGGCCGACACCGGGGAGCTGTTTTTT.

The chain is built from TRBV29-1 and TRBJ1-2; no clear D. Germline-derived CDR1 and CDR2 are SQVTM and ANQGSEA. Trimming removed 4 bases from V and 6 bases from J, with 9 bases in between. The CDR3 is made up of 11 amino acids. The CDR3 sequence is CSVVLGDGYTF. In nucleotides, the CDR3 is TGCAGCGTTGTTTTGGGTGATGGCTACACCTTC.

The chain carries TRBV4-2 and TRBJ1-2; a possible D gene is TRBD1 (5 bases). CDR1 is LGHNA, CDR2 YNFKEQ, per germline. Trimming took off 3 bases at V and 1 base at J, with 9 bases between the two ends. The CDR3 extends over 14 amino acids. The CDR3 loop reads CASSQGGSNYGYTF. Written as DNA, the CDR3 is TGTGCCAGCAGCCAGGGGGGGAGTAACTATGGCTACACCTTC.

This chain connects TRBV7-9 to TRBJ2-1; TRBD1 matches at 7 bases. Looked up from germline, CDR1 is SEHNR and CDR2 is FQNEAQ (reference sequence). This CDR3 has 13 amino acids. J lost 9 bases, V lost 5 bases, and 7 bases had no gene match. The CDR3 reads CASSLTGDGEQFF. The CDR3 DNA follows: TGTGCCAGCAGCCTTACAGGGGACGGTGAGCAGTTCTTC.

The V call is TRBV2, the J call TRBJ1-1, with D tentatively TRBD1 (5 bases). V dropped 8 bases and J dropped 4 bases, with 11 bases sitting between them. Per the germline V gene, CDR1 is SNHLY and CDR2 is FYNNEI. The CDR3 contains 12 residues. Here the CDR3 reads CASDWGGTEAFF. The DNA of the CDR3 is TGTGCCAGCGACTGGGGGGGCACTGAAGCTTTCTTT.